This T cell receptor beta chain was recovered during a study of blood T cell repertoires in COVID-19. For the study at large: Donors in the United States, Italy and Spain gave samples during acute or convalescent COVID-19. T cells, B-cell-depleted T cells, or PBMCs supplied cDNA or gDNA.

Assay used: immunoSEQ multiplex PCR; TCRdb lists only in-frame clones, some missing. The profile shows about 82,000 clones, about 85% of them singletons. Input material: peripheral blood. The sequence was collected from a man older than 75 with active or convalescent COVID-19.

CDR3 protein: CASSIRTDQETQYF. The CDR3 coding sequence is TGTGCCAGTAGTATCCGGACAGACCAAGAGACCCAGTACTTC. The chain couples TRBV19 to TRBJ2-5; D might be TRBD1 (6 bases). Trimming left V 3 bases short and J 0 bases short, with 8 bases between. Germline CDR1 reads LNHDA; CDR2 reads SQIVND (reference sequence). There are 14 residues in the CDR3. Filled out from reference TRBV19 and TRBJ2-5, the complete variable domain reads DGGITQSPKYLFRKEGQNVTLSCEQNLNHDAMYWYRQDPGQGLRLIYYSQIVNDFQKGDIAEGYSVSREKKESFPLTVTSAQKNPTAFYLCASSIRTDQETQYFGPGTRLLVL.